This T cell receptor beta chain was identified in a study of response to subunit inactivated influenza vaccine. This clonotype has just a few counts. The antigen remains undetermined. Overall study results and limits: A suggestion made by the authors is that each seasonal influenza vaccination recruits few new T cells.

In TCRdb, the RT-PCR reads were re-called with MiXCR into one record per CDR3 protein. The data hold over 400,000 distinct CDR3 sequences, with roughly 9.8% observed a single time. V lost 1 base, J lost 2 bases, and 12 bases lay in between. The CDR3 is 15 residues long. Germline assignment: CDR1 SGHTA and CDR2 FQGNSA. This TCR was recovered from a man aged 45-60 years who received an inactivated influenza vaccine. The chain carries TRBV7-2 and TRBJ2-7; either TRBD1 or TRBD2 may supply D (5 bases each). This material consisted of PBMCs from blood, taken roughly 47 days after vaccination. The CDR3 DNA reads TGTGCCAGCAGCTTAGAGTGGGGGAGCCCCTACGAGCAGTACTTC. The encoded protein is CASSLEWGSPYEQYF.